This TCR beta chain was recorded in a study of T cell repertoires in cytomegalovirus infection. Study background: Public TCR beta signature analysis indicated the presence of both CMV infection and matching HLA type. Study findings and constraints: Dominating the ex vivo response were TCR beta clonotypes that were CMV-specific and HLA-C-restricted.

This clonotype appeared many times. Its antigen remains unknown. The germline CDR1 and CDR2 sequences are SEHNR and FQNEAQ (reference sequence). V lost 5 bases and J 3 bases, leaving 21 bases between the germline ends. This CDR3 comprises 17 residues. TCRdb called the reads again in MiXCR, with one record for every CDR3 protein. The sample holds under 150,000 distinct CDR3 sequences, 30% to 35% seen once. This chain joins TRBV7-9 and TRBJ2-3; D perhaps matches TRBD1 (5 bases). The sequencing used CD8+ T cells from cultured PBMCs, collected from culture after CMV antigen stimulation. The sequence came from a human donor in good health (CMV status not recorded). Some clones in this sample may be carry-over from other donors' samples. CDR3 loop: CASSTTLTVQVTDTQYF. CDR3 DNA: TGTGCCAGCAGCACCACTTTGACAGTCCAAGTTACAGATACGCAGTATTTT.